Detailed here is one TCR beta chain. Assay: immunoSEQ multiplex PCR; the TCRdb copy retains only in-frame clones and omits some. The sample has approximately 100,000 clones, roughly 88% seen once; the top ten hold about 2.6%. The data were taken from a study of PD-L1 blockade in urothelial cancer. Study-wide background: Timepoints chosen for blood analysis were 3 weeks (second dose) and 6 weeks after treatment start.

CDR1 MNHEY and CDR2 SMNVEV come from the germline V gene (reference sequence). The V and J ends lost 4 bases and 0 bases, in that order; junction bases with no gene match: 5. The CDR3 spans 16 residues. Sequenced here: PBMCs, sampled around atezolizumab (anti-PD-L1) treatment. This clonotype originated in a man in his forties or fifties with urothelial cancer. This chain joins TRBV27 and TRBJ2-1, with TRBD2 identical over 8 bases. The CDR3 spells CASSSIAGHSYNEQFF. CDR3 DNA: TGTGCCAGCAGTTCAATAGCGGGACACTCCTACAATGAGCAGTTCTTC.